Below are 17 T cell receptor beta chains sequenced from a single sample in a study of T cell clonality in common variable immunodeficiency. The data were produced by immunoSEQ multiplex PCR, yet TCRdb's version contains in-frame clones alone and is incomplete. This sample carries under 25,000 clones, none of them present only once. These receptors' targets are unknown. The study, taken as a whole, reports: In common variable immunodeficiency, TCR beta chains reportedly carried fewer deletions and N-nucleotide insertions.

The sequenced sample was peripheral blood mononuclear cells. These receptor sequences come from a human donor with common variable immunodeficiency.

This clone was seen many times. The CDR3 goes on 3 residues after the read ends, and that part is filled in from the germline J gene. The chain uses TRBV7-6 and TRBJ1-4; 8 nucleotides agree with TRBD1. Germline-derived CDR1 and CDR2 are SGHVS and FNYEAQ. V was clipped by 3 bases and J by 4 bases; unmatched bases: 4. The CDR3 contains 15 residues. The CDR3: CASSFGQGYNEKLFF. CDR3 DNA, as far as it was read: TGTGCCAGCAGCTTTGGACAGGGATATAATGAAAAA.

This clone was seen a few times. The read ends 3 residues shy of where the CDR3 ends; the end is completed using the germline J gene. The chain carries TRBV7-2 and TRBJ1-5; 7 bases are shared with TRBD1. The CDR3 runs to 13 residues. Germline CDR1 and CDR2: SGHTA and FQGNSA. V was clipped by 5 bases and J by 7 bases; unmatched bases: 5. CDR3 in amino acids: CASSRDSGQPQHF. The CDR3 bases that were read are TGTGCCAGCAGCAGGGACAGCGGCCAGCCC. The variable domain in full, completed from reference TRBV7-2 and TRBJ1-5, reads GAGVSQSPSNKVTEKGKDVELRCDPISGHTALYWYRQSLGQGLEFLIYFQGNSAPDKSGLPSDRFSAERTGGSVSTLTIQRTQQEDSAVYLCASSRDSGQPQHFGDGTRLSIL.

On this clone itself: The CDR3 end falls 3 residues outside the read, so it is completed with the germline J gene. V and J are TRBV18 and TRBJ2-1; 10 nucleotides line up with TRBD2. The CDR3 length is 17 residues. Germline V gene sequence: CDR1 KGHSH, CDR2 LQKENI. The V segment lost 5 bases and the J segment 4 bases; nucleotides outside the gene matches: 11. Incomplete CDR3 DNA: TGTGCCAGCTCAGAGTACTTAGCGGGAGGCTCATACAATGAG. Translated, it gives CASSEYLAGGSYNE. The complete CDR3 sequence is CASSEYLAGGSYNEQFF.

In its sample, this clone was seen many times. Read coverage stops 3 residues before the CDR3 terminus; the germline J gene supplies the remainder. The rearrangement uses TRBV5-1 and TRBJ2-7, with 11 bases fitting TRBD1. Germline CDR1 is SGHRS and CDR2 is YFSETQ. This CDR3 comprises 15 residues. The ends lost 4 bases at V and 0 bases at J; junction bases unmatched: 3. CDR3 DNA (partial): TGCGCCAGCAGCGGCGGGACAGGGGGCTCCTACGAG. Translation: CASSGGTGGSYE. The whole CDR3 protein is CASSGGTGGSYEQYF. Full variable domain (outside the CDR3, taken from reference TRBV5-1 and TRBJ2-7): KAGVTQTPRYLIKTRGQQVTLSCSPISGHRSVSWYQQTPGQGLQFLFEYFSETQRNKGNFPGRFSGRQFSNSRSEMNVSTLELGDSALYLCASSGGTGGSYEQYFGPGTRLTVT.

A note on this clone: The CDR3 extends 3 residues past the end of the read, so its final part is completed from the germline J gene. This rearrangement joins TRBV6-2 or TRBV6-3 to TRBJ1-2; 8 positions agree with TRBD1. V was clipped by 5 bases and J by 4 bases; unmatched bases: 9. Looked up from germline, CDR1 is MNHEY and CDR2 is SVGEGT. The CDR3 contains 15 residues. Incomplete CDR3 DNA: TGTGCCAGCAGTGGAGGACAGGGTGGGATCTATGGC. This encodes CASSGGQGGIYG. The full CDR3 reads CASSGGQGGIYGYTF.

This clone was seen a few times. The read gets to within 3 residues of the CDR3 end, and the germline J gene fills in the rest. This chain links TRBV2 with TRBJ1-5; D is possibly TRBD1 (5 bases). Germline CDR1 SNHLY, CDR2 FYNNEI. This CDR3 has 18 residues. V was cut by 0 bases and J by 5 bases, with 20 bases left in between. CDR3 DNA (partial): TGTGCCAGCAGTGAAGCGCTTCGGGTTAGGACGGGGGATCAGCCC. Amino acids: CASSEALRVRTGDQP. The CDR3 reads in full as CASSEALRVRTGDQPQHF.

There are many counts of this clone. The CDR3 end lies 3 residues beyond the end of the read and is filled in from the germline J gene. In the same sample, other DNA sequences code for this CDR3. This chain links TRBV29-1 with TRBJ2-4, with D perhaps given as TRBD1 or TRBD2 (6 bases each). V shed 6 bases and J shed 7 bases, with 19 bases lying between them. The CDR3 runs 14 residues. Germline values: CDR1 SQVTM, CDR2 ANQGSEA. CDR3 sequence reads: CSVLGTPEGNIQYF. Partial CDR3 DNA: TGCAGCGTACTCGGGACACCGGAGGGGAACATT.

The table lists this clone with many counts. Read data end 3 residues before the CDR3 end; the end is taken from the germline J gene. V usage is TRBV4-1 and J usage is TRBJ2-1, with TRBD2 matching 7 bases. This CDR3 spans 16 amino acids. The junction had 10 bases not matched to a gene; V was cut back by 3 bases and J by 5 bases. CDR1 is MGHRA, CDR2 YSYEKL, per germline. The CDR3 loop reads CASSHTGRATNNEQFF. Partial CDR3 DNA: TGCGCCAGCAGCCACACGGGGAGGGCCACGAACAATGAG.

This clone showed up just a few times. The read falls 3 residues short of the CDR3 end, and the missing part is taken from the germline J gene. The rearrangement joins TRBV30 to TRBJ1-2, with a weak D call TRBD1 (5 bases). Per the germline V gene, CDR1 is GTSNPN and CDR2 is SVGIG (reference sequence). V was pared by 3 bases and J by 4 bases, with 9 bases between. The CDR3 consists of 12 residues. The CDR3 DNA, read in part, is TGTGCCTGGAGGACAGAAGTCTATGGC. It yields the protein CAWRTEVYG. The CDR3 reads in full as CAWRTEVYGYTF.

This clone was observed at least ten times. The read gets to within 3 residues of the CDR3 end, and the germline J gene fills in the rest. V and J are TRBV18 and TRBJ2-1; TRBD1 might be the D (5 bases). CDR3 length: 14 amino acids. Trimming removed 1 base at V and 7 bases at J, with 11 bases between. From germline, CDR1 is KGHSH and CDR2 LQKENI. CDR3 sequence: CASSPLQGLNEQFF. CDR3 bases read: TGTGCCAGCTCACCACTGCAGGGCTTGAATGAG.

Note on this clone: The read terminates 3 residues ahead of where the CDR3 ends, so the germline J gene completes it. The chain uses TRBV7-8 and TRBJ2-1, with TRBD1 identical over 9 bases. Germline assignment: CDR1 SGHVS and CDR2 FQNEAQ. The CDR3 loop spans 15 amino acids. V lost 0 bases to trimming and J lost 7 bases; unmatched junction nucleotides: 4. CDR3 sequence: CASSLAWTGDNEQFF. CDR3 DNA (partial): TGTGCCAGCAGCTTAGCTTGGACAGGGGATAATGAG.

At least ten counts were recorded for this clone. Coverage ceases 3 residues before the CDR3 finishes, and the germline J gene fills in the end. The rearrangement links TRBV5-1 to TRBJ2-3, with TRBD2 matching 14 bases. Germline CDR1 is SGHRS and CDR2 is YFSETQ. CDR3 length: 16 amino acids. The junction had 3 bases not matched to a gene; V was cut back by 6 bases and J by 0 bases. The DNA read from the CDR3 is TGCGCCAGCAAGGGACTAGCGGGAGCGAGCACAGATACG. Translating it yields CASKGLAGASTDT. The whole CDR3 region reads CASKGLAGASTDTQYF. The full variable domain, in which reference TRBV5-1 and TRBJ2-3 provide the parts outside the CDR3, is KAGVTQTPRYLIKTRGQQVTLSCSPISGHRSVSWYQQTPGQGLQFLFEYFSETQRNKGNFPGRFSGRQFSNSRSEMNVSTLELGDSALYLCASKGLAGASTDTQYFGPGTRLTVL.

The table lists this clone with many counts. Coverage ceases 3 residues before the CDR3 finishes, and the germline J gene fills in the end. This chain joins TRBV10-3 and TRBJ2-3; maybe TRBD2 (6 bases). The germline gives CDR1 ENHRY, CDR2 SYGVKD. With 4 bases removed from V and 3 bases from J, the gap between germline ends came to 11 bases. The CDR3 is 14 amino acids. Partial CDR3 DNA: TGTGCCATCAGTGGGAGGGGTGGGACAGATACG. It encodes CAISGRGGTDT. The CDR3 as a whole reads CAISGRGGTDTQYF.

This clone appeared many times. The read ends 3 residues shy of where the CDR3 ends; the end is completed using the germline J gene. The gene calls are TRBV19 and TRBJ2-5, with 11 bases matching TRBD1. With V trimmed by 1 base and J by 1 base, 5 bases remained unmatched. Germline V gene sequence: CDR1 LNHDA, CDR2 SQIVND (reference sequence). The CDR3 runs 17 residues. CDR3: CASSIGAGTGGQETQYF. CDR3 bases read: TGTGCCAGTAGTATAGGTGCGGGGACAGGGGGCCAAGAGACC. The full variable domain, with the rest looked up from reference TRBV19 and TRBJ2-5, is DGGITQSPKYLFRKEGQNVTLSCEQNLNHDAMYWYRQDPGQGLRLIYYSQIVNDFQKGDIAEGYSVSREKKESFPLTVTSAQKNPTAFYLCASSIGAGTGGQETQYFGPGTRLLVL.

Of note for this clone: The read is 3 residues too short to cover the CDR3 end, so that end is filled in from the germline J gene. The genes are TRBV18 and TRBJ1-4; the D gene is possibly TRBD1 (6 bases). CDR3 size: 13 residues. Trimming took 4 bases from V and 10 from J, leaving 13 bases between them. Germline V gene lookup returns CDR1 KGHSH and CDR2 LQKENI. CDR3 in amino acids: CASSLADSRKLFF. The sequenced CDR3 bases are TGTGCCAGCTCACTCGCGGACAGCCGAAAA.

Of note for this clone: The observed sequence ends 3 residues before the CDR3 terminus, with the missing tail filled in from the germline J gene. V usage is TRBV6-2 or TRBV6-3 and J usage is TRBJ2-3; perhaps TRBD2 as D (6 bases). The V gene's germline CDR1 is MNHEY and CDR2 SVGEGT. CDR3 length equals 16 residues. V was shortened by 6 bases and J by 5 bases, with 21 bases between the two germline ends. CDR3: CASRPPGWGDVDTQYF. CDR3 DNA (partial): TGTGCCAGCAGACCCCCCGGGTGGGGGGATGTAGATACG.

The CDR3: CASSPGYEQYF. CDR3 bases read: TGTGCCAGCAGCCCAGGGTACGAG. This chain joins TRBV7-8 and TRBJ2-7, with a weak D call TRBD1 (5 bases). The DNA ends 3 residues before the CDR3 does, and the rest of the CDR3 is filled in from the germline J gene. V lost 5 bases to trimming and J lost 4 bases, with 6 bases between them. The CDR3 length is 11 residues. Per the germline V gene, CDR1 is SGHVS and CDR2 is FQNEAQ.